Below, 5 T cell receptor beta chains from the same sample are listed, as sequenced in a study of cytomegalovirus exposure and HLA in healthy donors. In the PCR, 60 Vbeta and 13 Jbeta primers were used. Assay used: immunoSEQ multiplex PCR; TCRdb lists only in-frame clones, some missing. This sample carries 150,000 to 200,000 clones, around 83% of them seen once, and the ten largest clones take about 1.1%. The sequenced sample was PBMCs. Every receptor here comes from a woman between 40 and 50 years old in good health and CMV-seronegative.

The chain links TRBV7-8 to TRBJ2-7; 9 bases line up with TRBD2. J lost 7 bases, V lost 1 base, and 2 bases had no gene match. The CDR3 has 13 residues. Germline V gene lookup returns CDR1 SGHVS and CDR2 FQNEAQ. The CDR3 coding sequence is TGTGCCAGCAGCTTAGGGACTAGCGTAGAGCAGTACTTC. Protein product: CASSLGTSVEQYF.

The CDR3: CASRQTGSGYGYTF. The CDR3 nucleotides read TGTGCCAGTAGGCAGACAGGGTCGGGCTATGGCTACACCTTC. The rearrangement links TRBV19 to TRBJ1-2, with 7 nucleotides matching TRBD1. Trimming took 6 bases from V and 4 from J; bases not matched to a gene: 8. The CDR3 contains 14 residues. CDR1 LNHDA and CDR2 SQIVND come from the germline V gene (reference sequence).

The gene calls are TRBV19 and TRBJ1-2; D is unclear. This CDR3 is 12 amino acids long. Germline assignment: CDR1 LNHDA and CDR2 SQIVND (reference sequence). The V gene lost 6 bases and the J gene lost 3 bases, with 8 bases spanning the gap. The CDR3 DNA sequence: TGTGCCAGTAGCGAGGGCTACTATGGCTACACCTTC. It is translated as CASSEGYYGYTF.

V is TRBV4-1 and J is TRBJ2-5; tentative D call: TRBD2 (5 bases). The CDR3 sequence is 15 residues long. Germline CDR1 and CDR2: MGHRA and YSYEKL. The germline V and J ends were trimmed by 2 bases and 7 bases, with 17 bases remaining between them. In nucleotides, the CDR3 is TGCGCCAGCAGCCAACCCACCGGAGGTTACGGGACCCAGTACTTC. It is translated as CASSQPTGGYGTQYF.

This clone was counted between two and nine times. V gene TRBV30 combines with J gene TRBJ1-1, with 7 bases fitting TRBD1. Looked up from germline, CDR1 is GTSNPN and CDR2 is SVGIG (reference sequence). The CDR3 loop spans 11 amino acids. V gave up 3 bases and J gave up 8 bases; unmatched junction bases: 3. For the CDR3, the DNA is TGTGCCTGGAGACAGGGGCGCGAAGCTTTCTTT. This sequence encodes CAWRQGREAFF.